These T cell receptor beta chains were read from a single sample in a study of blood T cell repertoires in COVID-19. Clones were sequenced by immunoSEQ multiplex PCR, and TCRdb holds only the in-frame ones, with some missing. This repertoire shows fewer than 85,000 clones, 91% found once; its top ten account for around 9%. Sequenced sample: peripheral blood. Source of these receptors: a human donor in a cohort sampled during active COVID-19. Each CDR3 is given with its conserved first and last residue. D genes are given only for firm matches. Size values are once, few and many counts, or a class for expanded clones, and some rows have none.

d_gene	j_gene	abundance	v_gene	CDR3nt	CDR3aa
TRBD2	TRBJ2-7	-	TRBV5-1	TGCGCCAGCAGAGGGGATAGCGGGGGGTCGACCTACGAGCAGTACTTC	CASRGDSGGSTYEQYF
TRBD1	TRBJ2-7	-	TRBV27	TGTGCCAGCAGTATCCGGACAGGGGCAGCCTACGAGCAGTACTTC	CASSIRTGAAYEQYF
-	TRBJ1-2	-	TRBV20-1	TGCAGTGCGGGCTCGGGGGATGGCTACACCTTC	CSAGSGDGYTF
-	TRBJ1-2	-	TRBV4-1	TGCGCCAGCAGCCAAGGCCAATACACGGCGGACAGCCGCTATGGCTACACCTTC	CASSQGQYTADSRYGYTF
-	TRBJ1-2	-	TRBV19	TGTGCCAGTAGTATGGGGCTGAGACAGGCCTCGTATGGCTACACCTTC	CASSMGLRQASYGYTF
-	TRBJ2-7	-	TRBV2	TGTGCCAGCAGTGGGTCAGGCTCCACCTACGAGCAGTACTTC	CASSGSGSTYEQYF
-	TRBJ1-1	-	TRBV15	TGTGCCACCAGCAGAGATTTGGGGGCGCGTGCCCCTCTCATGAACACTGAAGCTTTCTTT	CATSRDLGARAPLMNTEAFF
TRBD1	TRBJ1-1	-	TRBV4-2	TGTGCCAGCAGCCAAGAACCTACAGGGGGTGGGGGTACTGAAGCTTTCTTT	CASSQEPTGGGGTEAFF
TRBD2	TRBJ2-1	once	TRBV10-2	TGCGCCAGCAGTGAGGGGCTAGCGGGGGGGCTAGGGGAGCAGTTCTTC	CASSEGLAGGLGEQFF
-	TRBJ1-5	-	TRBV6-6	TGTGCCAGCAGTTTATACGCAGGGGAGGGAGGTCAGCCCCAGCATTTT	CASSLYAGEGGQPQHF
-	TRBJ1-1	-	TRBV28	TGTGCCAGCAGTTTACATTCCGGGACTCAGGGATTCGGGTCTTTCTTT	CASSLHSGTQGFGSFF
TRBD1	TRBJ1-2	-	TRBV7-8	TGTGCCAGCAGCCCCCGGGACAGCAGAATGTGCACCTTC	CASSPRDSRMCTF
TRBD1	TRBJ2-7	-	TRBV9	TGTGCCAGCAGCGCCGGACAGGCCACGTCCTACGAGCAGTACTTC	CASSAGQATSYEQYF
TRBD1	TRBJ1-1	-	TRBV12-3/TRBV12-4	TGTGCCAGCAGAGCCGGGACAGGGAAAGCTTTCTTT	CASRAGTGKAFF
-	TRBJ1-1	-	TRBV11-2	TGTGCCAGCAGCTTAGCCGCGCCGAGGAAAGGAGGGAACACTGAAGCTTTCTTT	CASSLAAPRKGGNTEAFF
-	TRBJ1-1	-	TRBV10-3	TGTGCCATCAGTGACCAGGGGTCCCCCATGAACACTGAAGCTTTCTTT	CAISDQGSPMNTEAFF
-	TRBJ1-2	-	TRBV11-2	TGTGCCAGCAGCCTCCACCAGGTCTATGGCTACACCTTC	CASSLHQVYGYTF
-	TRBJ2-7	-	TRBV5-1	TGCGCCAGCAGCCCTTCCTACGAGCAGTACTTC	CASSPSYEQYF
-	TRBJ1-4	-	TRBV19	TGTGCCAGTAGCATCGGGAGGGTTAGCGAAAAACTGTTTTTT	CASSIGRVSEKLFF
-	TRBJ1-2	-	TRBV6-1	TGTGCCAGCAGTGAAGGACAGACCTTACCGAACTATGGCTACACCTTC	CASSEGQTLPNYGYTF
-	TRBJ1-6	-	TRBV27	TGTGCCAGCATCATAGAGGACAGCAGGTCACCCCTCCACTTT	CASIIEDSRSPLHF
-	TRBJ2-7	-	TRBV2	TGTGCCAGCGGACTGGGGGAGCAGTACTTC	CASGLGEQYF
-	TRBJ1-1	-	TRBV19	TGTGCCAGTAGTATCTCAGCGGGACAAGGAGCTTTCTTT	CASSISAGQGAFF
TRBD1	TRBJ1-2	-	TRBV2	TGTGCCAGCAGGTCGGACAGGGTATATGGCTACACCTTC	CASRSDRVYGYTF
-	TRBJ2-7	-	TRBV11-2	TGTGCCAGCAGCCAAGCCCGGGGGCCAGGGAGGGCCTACGAGCAGTACTTC	CASSQARGPGRAYEQYF
-	TRBJ1-1	-	TRBV11-2	TGTGCCAGCAGGGGGCTCAGGACAGAGAACACTGAAGCTTTCTTT	CASRGLRTENTEAFF
-	TRBJ2-2	-	TRBV24-1	TGTGCCACCAGGGACAGTTACACCGGGGAGCTGTTTTTT	CATRDSYTGELFF
-	TRBJ1-3	-	TRBV3-1/TRBV3-2	TGTGCCAGCAGCCAGGAGCAAAACACCATATATTTT	CASSQEQNTIYF
TRBD1	TRBJ2-6	-	TRBV27	TGTGCCAGCAGTTTTGGACAGGGGTTCTCTGGGGCCAACGTCCTGACTTTC	CASSFGQGFSGANVLTF
-	TRBJ2-7	-	TRBV11-2	TGTGCCAGCAGCCGTGCGACAGGACGCACCTACGAGCAGTACTTC	CASSRATGRTYEQYF
-	TRBJ1-5	-	TRBV5-5	TGTGCCAGCAGCTTGGCAACGATCCTATGGCAGCCCCAGCATTTT	CASSLATILWQPQHF
TRBD2	TRBJ2-7	-	TRBV3-1/TRBV3-2	TGTGCCAGCAGCCCGGGACTAGAGTCCTACGAGCAGTACTTC	CASSPGLESYEQYF
-	TRBJ1-4	-	TRBV25-1	TGTGCCAGCAGTGAATCCACCGTTACTTTTAATGAAAAACTGTTTTTT	CASSESTVTFNEKLFF
-	TRBJ2-3	-	TRBV9	TGTGCCAGCAGCGTAGCGCAGGCTGCAGGCACAGATACGCAGTATTTT	CASSVAQAAGTDTQYF
-	TRBJ2-7	-	TRBV19	TGTGCCAGTAGTGCGGGCTCCTACGAGCAGTACTTC	CASSAGSYEQYF
-	TRBJ1-6	-	TRBV6-4	TGTGCCAGCATTTTTGACAGGTACTATGGTTCACCCCTCCACTTT	CASIFDRYYGSPLHF
-	TRBJ2-7	-	TRBV7-8	TGTGCCAGCAGCTTAGGACTCCCGTCCCTCTACGAGCAGTACTTC	CASSLGLPSLYEQYF
-	TRBJ2-7	once	TRBV6-1	TGTGCCAGCAGTGAAGCCGGGTGGGAGCAGTACTTC	CASSEAGWEQYF
TRBD1	TRBJ2-7	-	TRBV18	TGTGCCAGCTCACCGGAAGGGGGCTCCACCTACGAGCAGTACTTC	CASSPEGGSTYEQYF
TRBD1	TRBJ1-4	-	TRBV6-1	TGTGCCAGCAGTGACGACAGGGTTAATGAAAAACTGTTTTTT	CASSDDRVNEKLFF
-	TRBJ2-7	-	TRBV2	TGTGCCAGCAGTGAATCTGCAGGGGACGGATACGAGCAGTACTTC	CASSESAGDGYEQYF
-	TRBJ2-7	-	TRBV15	TGTGCCACCAGCAGGGACAGATCCTACGAGCAGTACTTC	CATSRDRSYEQYF
TRBD1	TRBJ1-1	-	TRBV18	TGTGCCAGCTCACACGGGGCTTCGGACAGGAAGAACACTGAAGCTTTCTTT	CASSHGASDRKNTEAFF
-	TRBJ1-1	-	TRBV7-9	TGTGCCAGCAGCTCCTGGGGGGAAAGCAAGGCTTTCTTT	CASSSWGESKAFF
TRBD1	TRBJ1-1	-	TRBV5-1	TGCGCCAGCAGCAACATGGGACAGGAGGGCGCTGAAGCTTTCTTT	CASSNMGQEGAEAFF
TRBD1	TRBJ1-1	-	TRBV6-5	TGTGCCAGCAGGGGACAGGGGGCAGGTGAAGCTTTCTTT	CASRGQGAGEAFF
TRBD1	TRBJ2-7	-	TRBV28	TGTGCCAGCAGCTCACTGGACAGGGTTCACGAGCAGTACTTC	CASSSLDRVHEQYF
TRBD1	TRBJ2-7	-	TRBV9	TGTGCCAGCAGCGTAGCAGGGGGCGACTACGAGCAGTACTTC	CASSVAGGDYEQYF
TRBD2	TRBJ2-7	once	TRBV4-3	TGCGCCAGCAGCAAGAGCGGGGCGCGATCCGAATACGAGCAGTACTTC	CASSKSGARSEYEQYF
-	TRBJ1-5	-	TRBV19	TGTGCCAGTAGTATAGAGCGAGGAGTCCCGCATTTT	CASSIERGVPHF
TRBD1	TRBJ1-6	-	TRBV6-5	TGTGCCAGCAGTCTAACAGGGGAAAATTCACCCCTCCACTTT	CASSLTGENSPLHF
-	TRBJ1-1	once	TRBV5-8	TGTGCCAGCCGTCGCAGCAGGGTGAACACTGAAGCTTTCTTT	CASRRSRVNTEAFF
-	TRBJ2-7	-	TRBV11-2	TGTGCCAGCAGCTTTTCTCCCTCCTACGAGCAGTACTTC	CASSFSPSYEQYF
-	TRBJ1-1	-	TRBV28	TGTGCCAGCAGTTTATGGAAGGAGAGAGGGGGCACTGAAGCTTTCTTT	CASSLWKERGGTEAFF
-	TRBJ1-6	-	TRBV10-3	TGTGCCATCAGGAGGGGGACCGATAATTCACCCCTCCACTTT	CAIRRGTDNSPLHF